This TCR beta chain emerged from a study of shared clonotypes between healthy human individuals. Germline values: CDR1 SGHTA, CDR2 FQGNSA. This CDR3 contains 13 residues. Trimming took off 8 bases at V and 0 bases at J, with 5 bases between the two ends. Comments on this clone: As yet, its antigen is unknown.

Libraries were prepared by immunoSEQ multiplex PCR; TCRdb keeps only in-frame clonotypes and omits some of them. The sample records hundreds of thousands of clones, over 65% being singletons. Study-wide results and caveats: Roughly 5% was the fraction of naive CD4 clonotypes found shared across several donors.

The chain is built from TRBV7-2 and TRBJ2-6; D is possibly TRBD2 (5 bases). This sequence was found in a man aged 25 to 40 in good health. The source material was memory CD4+ T cells sorted from blood. This sample's subset: CD45RA-negative fraction. CDR3 sequence (DNA): TGTGCCAGCGAGGGCTCTGGGGCCAACGTCCTGACTTTC. This gives the protein CASEGSGANVLTF. Full variable domain (outside the CDR3, taken from reference TRBV7-2 and TRBJ2-6): GAGVSQSPSNKVTEKGKDVELRCDPISGHTALYWYRQSLGQGLEFLIYFQGNSAPDKSGLPSDRFSAERTGGSVSTLTIQRTQQEDSAVYLCASEGSGANVLTFGAGSRLTVL.